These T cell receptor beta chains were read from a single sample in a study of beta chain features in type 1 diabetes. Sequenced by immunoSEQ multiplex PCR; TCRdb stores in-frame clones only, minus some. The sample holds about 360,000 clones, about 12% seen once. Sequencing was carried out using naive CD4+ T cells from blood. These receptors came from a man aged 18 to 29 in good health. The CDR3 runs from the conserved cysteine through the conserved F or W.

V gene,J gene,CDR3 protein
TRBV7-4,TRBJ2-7,CASPGLPGWYEQYF
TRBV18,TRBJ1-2,CASSPRQGRDYGYTF
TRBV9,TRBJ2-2,CASSVRTGGTGELFF
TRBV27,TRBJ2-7,CASTERQGAYEQYF
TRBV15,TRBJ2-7,CATSRGGLLSYEQYF
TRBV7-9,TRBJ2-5,CASSATGQETQYF
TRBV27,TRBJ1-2,CASSLSGGTYTF
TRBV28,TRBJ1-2,CASSLQGGNGYTF
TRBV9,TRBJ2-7,CASSVGTGRGSYEQYF
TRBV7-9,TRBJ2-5,CATGEETQYF
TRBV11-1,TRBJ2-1,CASSWAGRHNEQFF
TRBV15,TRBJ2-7,CATSMTGGHEQYF
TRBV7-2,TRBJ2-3,CASSLERGGSTDTQYF
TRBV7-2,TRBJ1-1,CASSTRDRALIFNTEAFF
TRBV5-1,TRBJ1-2,CASSSDRSNYGYTF
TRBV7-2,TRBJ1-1,CASSFEGLWTPNTEAFF
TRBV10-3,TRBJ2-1,CAISESGMRNEQFF
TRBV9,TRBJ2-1,CASSVETGLVDEQFF
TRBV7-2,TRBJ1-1,CASSLDPLGGGTEAFF
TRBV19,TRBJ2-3,CASSTVRSDTQYF
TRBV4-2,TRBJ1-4,CASSQDLRVLRKLFF
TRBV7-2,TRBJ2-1,CASSLVGVNEQFF
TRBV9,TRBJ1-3,CASSPRTVGNTIYF
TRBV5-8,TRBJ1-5,CASSADRDQPQHF
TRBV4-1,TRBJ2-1,CASNGWGEREQFF
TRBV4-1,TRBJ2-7,CASSQGFHTSGSYEQYF
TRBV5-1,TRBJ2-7,CASSSTTSGSYEQYF
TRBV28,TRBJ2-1,CASSLGSSGRPIGFF
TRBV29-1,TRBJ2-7,CSCRTGTGGDEQYF
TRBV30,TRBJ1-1,CACRDRGKAFF
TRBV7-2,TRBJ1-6,CASTEQAVMSSPLHF
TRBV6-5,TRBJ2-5,CASSSRTSGQETQYF
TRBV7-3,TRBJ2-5,CASSLERGGTQYF
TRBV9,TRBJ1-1,CASSPAGVLTEAFF
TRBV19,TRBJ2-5,CASSMAVQETQYF
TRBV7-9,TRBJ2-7,CASSLTDYEQYF
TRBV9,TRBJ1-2,CASSPTGTGIFYGYTF
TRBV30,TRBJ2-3,CAWSEPNTDTQYF
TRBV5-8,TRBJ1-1,CASSTGRGAFF
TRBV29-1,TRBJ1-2,CSVSRGTGYGYTF
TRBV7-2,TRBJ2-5,CASREDRGETQYF
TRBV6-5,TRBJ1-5,CASGAGWQPQHF
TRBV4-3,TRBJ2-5,CASSQVTGAGEQETQYF
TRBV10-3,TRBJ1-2,CAITRDRSFNYGYTF
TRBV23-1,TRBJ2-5,CASSQSRQKLAGETQYF
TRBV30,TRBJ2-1,CATREPSYNEQFF
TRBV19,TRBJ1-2,CASKEAVGYTF
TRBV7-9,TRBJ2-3,CASSWSGSADTQYF
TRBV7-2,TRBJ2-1,CASSSTSGSQYNEQFF
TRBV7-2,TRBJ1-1,CASSFYRVGTEAFF
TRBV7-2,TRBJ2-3,CASTPGLAGGSTDTQYF
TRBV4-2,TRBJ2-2,CASSQIDRVTAGELFF
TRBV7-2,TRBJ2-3,CASSAGGPFSTDTQYF
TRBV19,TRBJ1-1,CASSGTDSGNTEAFF
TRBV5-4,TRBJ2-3,CASSPEIEAQYF
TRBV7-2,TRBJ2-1,CASSSSGTTNEQFF
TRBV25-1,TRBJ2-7,CASTGGLAGESYEQYF
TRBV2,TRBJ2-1,CASSLRTSGRGGINEQFF
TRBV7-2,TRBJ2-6,CASSLTGAGANVLTF